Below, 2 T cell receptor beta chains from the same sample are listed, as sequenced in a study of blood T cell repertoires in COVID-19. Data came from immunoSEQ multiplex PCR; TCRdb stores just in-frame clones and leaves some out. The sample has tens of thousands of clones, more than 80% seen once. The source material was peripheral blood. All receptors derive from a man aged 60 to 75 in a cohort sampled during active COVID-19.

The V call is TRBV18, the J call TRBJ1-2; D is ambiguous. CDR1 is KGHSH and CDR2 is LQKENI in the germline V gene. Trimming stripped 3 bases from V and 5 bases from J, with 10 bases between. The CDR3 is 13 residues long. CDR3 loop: CASSPEWEYGYTF. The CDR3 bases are TGTGCCAGCTCACCCGAGTGGGAGTATGGCTACACCTTC.

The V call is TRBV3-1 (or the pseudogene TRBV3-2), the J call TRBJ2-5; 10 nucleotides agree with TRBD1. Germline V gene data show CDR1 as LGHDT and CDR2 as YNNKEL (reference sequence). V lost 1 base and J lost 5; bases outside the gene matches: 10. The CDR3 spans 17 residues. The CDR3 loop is CASSQATLTGGFETQYF. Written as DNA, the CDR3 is TGTGCCAGCAGCCAAGCCACCCTGACAGGGGGCTTTGAGACCCAGTACTTC.